One sample yielded the 28 T cell receptor beta chains listed below, sequenced in a study of cytomegalovirus exposure and HLA in healthy donors. PCR primers comprised 60 Vbeta and 13 Jbeta primers. The table came from immunoSEQ multiplex PCR; TCRdb's copy has only in-frame clones and leaves some out. The data hold approximately 150,000 clones, with approximately 79% observed a single time. The sample comprised PBMCs. The source is a woman in her twenties or thirties in good health and CMV-seronegative.

The rearrangement links TRBV5-4 to TRBJ1-2, with TRBD1 as a possible D gene (6 bases). This CDR3 has 14 residues. Germline V gives CDR1 SGHNT, CDR2 YYREEE (reference sequence). V was clipped by 0 bases and J by 4 bases, with 10 bases between them. The CDR3 DNA reads TGTGCCAGCAGCTTGGACAGGGACGCCTATGGCTACACCTTC. Translation: CASSLDRDAYGYTF.

This clone appeared a single time. CDR3 region: CASSETGATNEKLFF. The CDR3 nucleotides are TGTGCCAGCAGTGAGACAGGGGCGACTAATGAAAAACTGTTTTTT. The chain uses TRBV25-1 and TRBJ1-4, with 8 bases fitting TRBD1. CDR1 is MGHDK and CDR2 is SYGVNS in the germline V gene. The J segment lost 2 bases and the V segment lost 3 bases, leaving 2 bases of the junction unmatched. The CDR3 runs 15 residues.

This sequence joins TRBV6-5 and TRBJ2-1; D perhaps matches TRBD2 (6 bases). CDR3 length: 16 residues. The V and J ends lost 0 bases and 0 bases respectively, with 9 bases between them. Germline CDR1 MNHEY, CDR2 SVGAGI. CDR3 loop: CASSYSSGSSYNEQFF. CDR3 DNA: TGTGCCAGCAGTTACTCTAGCGGAAGCTCCTACAATGAGCAGTTCTTC.

Regarding this clone: One end of the junction is discordant with germline, which a read error may explain. V is TRBV6-1 and J is TRBJ1-1, with 7 nucleotides matching TRBD1. The CDR3 has 10 residues. Per germline, CDR1 MNHNS and CDR2 SASEGT. The CDR3 bases are TGTGCCAGCATATCCGGGACAGTGGTCTTT. Residues: CASISGTVVF.

V gene TRBV19 combines with J gene TRBJ1-4; weak D call: TRBD1 (5 bases). Germline CDR1 is LNHDA and CDR2 is SQIVND (reference sequence). The germline V and J ends were trimmed by 7 bases and 6 bases, with 21 bases remaining between them. The CDR3 length is 16 residues. CDR3 loop: CASKRSVGGTDEKLFF. For the CDR3, the DNA is TGTGCCAGTAAGCGTAGTGTTGGCGGGACTGATGAAAAACTGTTTTTT. The full variable domain, in which reference TRBV19 and TRBJ1-4 provide the parts outside the CDR3, is DGGITQSPKYLFRKEGQNVTLSCEQNLNHDAMYWYRQDPGQGLRLIYYSQIVNDFQKGDIAEGYSVSREKKESFPLTVTSAQKNPTAFYLCASKRSVGGTDEKLFFGSGTQLSVL.

This clone was picked up a small number of times. The chain couples TRBV4-3 to TRBJ2-5; D is uncertain. The V gene lost 0 bases and the J gene lost 5 bases, with 7 bases spanning the gap. The CDR3 has 13 residues. Germline CDR1 and CDR2: LGHNA and YSLEER. The CDR3 protein is CASSQDYLETQYF. The CDR3 DNA sequence: TGCGCCAGCAGCCAAGACTACTTGGAGACCCAGTACTTC.

CDR3 sequence reads: CASSETGTGAYNQPQHF. In DNA, the CDR3 is TGTGCCAGCAGTGAAACGGGGACAGGGGCCTACAATCAGCCCCAGCATTTT. The chain recombines TRBV6-1 with TRBJ1-5; 10 nucleotides match TRBD1. CDR1 is MNHNS, CDR2 SASEGT, per germline. J was trimmed by 3 bases and V by 2 bases; bases with no gene match: 7. This CDR3 spans 17 amino acids.

V usage is TRBV28 and J usage is TRBJ1-1; D remains ambiguous. Germline CDR1 and CDR2: MDHEN and SYDVKM. Trimming cost V 7 bases and J 1 base, with 10 bases left between them. The CDR3 contains 13 residues. The CDR3 is CASTKRGNTEAFF. CDR3 nucleotides: TGTGCCAGCACCAAACGGGGGAACACTGAAGCTTTCTTT.

The chain has TRBV6-5 and TRBJ2-1; the D gene is possibly TRBD2 (5 bases). The CDR3 runs to 13 residues. Trimming cost V 5 bases and J 8 bases, with 13 bases left between them. Looked up from germline, CDR1 is MNHEY and CDR2 is SVGAGI. Written as DNA, the CDR3 is TGTGCCAGCAGTCGGGCCGAGGGCGATGAGCAGTTCTTC. Its protein product is CASSRAEGDEQFF.

The chain employs TRBV18 and TRBJ2-5; weak D call: TRBD1 (5 bases). This CDR3 spans 15 amino acids. CDR1 KGHSH and CDR2 LQKENI come from the germline V gene. The germline V and J ends were trimmed by 6 bases and 2 bases, with 16 bases remaining between them. CDR3 amino acids: CASSVGGRQQETQYF. In nucleotides, the CDR3 is TGTGCCAGCTCCGTAGGTGGGCGACAGCAAGAGACCCAGTACTTC.

The gene calls are TRBV6-4 and TRBJ2-3; D perhaps matches TRBD1 (5 bases). The length of the CDR3 is 15 residues. The V gene's germline CDR1 is MRHNA and CDR2 SNTAGT. The V end lost 0 bases, the J end lost 6 bases, and 13 bases lay between the germline ends. Written as DNA, the CDR3 is TGTGCCAGCAGTGACTCGGTGGGCAGGGTTGATACGCAGTATTTT. Its translation: CASSDSVGRVDTQYF.

Only a few counts were recorded for this clone. The rearrangement uses TRBV5-4 and TRBJ2-7; TRBD1 aligns across 8 bases. V lost 7 bases to trimming and J lost 0 bases; unmatched junction nucleotides: 12. The CDR3 is made up of 16 amino acids. Germline V gene data show CDR1 as SGHNT and CDR2 as YYREEE (reference sequence). DNA of the CDR3: TGTGCCAGCTGGCCCCATTCGACAGGGGTCTCCTACGAGCAGTACTTC. This gives the protein CASWPHSTGVSYEQYF.

Comment on this clone: An end of the junction does not agree with germline; a read error may underlie this. The chain uses TRBV6-6 and TRBJ1-2, with D perhaps TRBD1 (5 bases). The CDR3 has 16 amino acids. Germline loops: CDR1 MNHNY, CDR2 SVGAGI (reference sequence). DNA of the CDR3: TGTGCCGGCAGTTACTCGAGCAGGGTGACGGCAGGGGGCTACACCTTC. Amino acids: CAGSYSSRVTAGGYTF.

V usage is TRBV2 and J usage is TRBJ2-7, with 12 nucleotides matching TRBD2. The trim removed 5 bases at V and 2 bases at J, leaving 16 bases unmatched. CDR1 is SNHLY and CDR2 is FYNNEI in the germline V gene. The CDR3 covers 19 residues. The CDR3 loop is CASSPPELAGGLNPYEQYF. The CDR3 DNA sequence: TGTGCCAGCAGTCCCCCTGAACTAGCGGGGGGTCTGAACCCCTACGAGCAGTACTTC.

The chain employs TRBV27 and TRBJ1-6; weak D call: TRBD1 (6 bases). The CDR3 spans 15 residues. The ends were cut back, 3 bases at V and 7 bases at J, with 13 bases in the middle. Looked up from germline, CDR1 is MNHEY and CDR2 is SMNVEV (reference sequence). The CDR3 DNA reads as TGTGCCAGCAGTTTTCTCAGGGGCTTAAATTCACCCCTCCACTTT. It yields the protein CASSFLRGLNSPLHF.

This clone was recorded once. The V gene is TRBV5-1, the J gene TRBJ2-6; D is ambiguous. The CDR3 totals 14 residues. Germline lookup yields CDR1 SGHRS and CDR2 YFSETQ. The V end was cut by 6 bases, the J end by 0 bases, with 7 bases between. The CDR3 nucleotides read TGCGCCAGCATTCCGGTCTCTGGGGCCAACGTCCTGACTTTC. It codes for CASIPVSGANVLTF.

The gene calls are TRBV13 and TRBJ1-5; D is unclear. The V end lost 5 bases, the J end lost 5 bases, and 22 bases lay between the germline ends. CDR1 is PRHDT, CDR2 FYEKMQ, per germline (reference sequence). CDR3 size: 17 residues. CDR3 loop: CASSLSTLRGSHQPQHF. In DNA, the CDR3 is TGTGCCAGCAGCCTGTCAACACTCCGGGGATCGCATCAGCCCCAGCATTTT.

The genes are TRBV19 and TRBJ1-5; D is possibly TRBD1 (5 bases). The V and J ends lost 1 base and 6 bases respectively, with 19 bases between them. This CDR3 region has 17 residues. CDR1 and CDR2 from the germline V gene are LNHDA and SQIVND (reference sequence). The CDR3 sequence: CASSIGQGSFSGQPQHF. In DNA form, the CDR3 reads TGTGCCAGTAGTATAGGGCAGGGCTCTTTTTCGGGTCAGCCCCAGCATTTT.

The chain carries TRBV10-3 and TRBJ1-1; D ambiguous. V was clipped by 3 bases and J by 1 base, with 6 bases between them. The germline V gene encodes CDR1 ENHRY and CDR2 SYGVKD. The CDR3 contains 13 residues. The CDR3 nucleotides are TGTGCCATCAGTGAATCAGGGAACACTGAAGCTTTCTTT. Translating gives CAISESGNTEAFF.

This chain uses TRBV28 with TRBJ2-7; D might be TRBD2 (6 bases). The CDR3 is made up of 14 amino acids. The V end was cut by 7 bases, the J end by 4 bases, with 17 bases between. CDR1 MDHEN and CDR2 SYDVKM come from the germline V gene. CDR3: CASTPGARIYEQYF. In DNA, the CDR3 is TGTGCCAGCACCCCGGGAGCCAGAATATACGAGCAGTACTTC.

The chain uses TRBV4-3 and TRBJ1-2, with TRBD1 matching 7 bases. The CDR3 length is 14 residues. Germline loops: CDR1 LGHNA, CDR2 YSLEER. V was clipped by 1 base and J by 8 bases; unmatched bases: 7. DNA for the CDR3: TGCGCCAGCAGCCAAGGCCAGGGGGTCGGGGGCTACACCTTC. It specifies CASSQGQGVGGYTF.

The chain carries TRBV5-8 and TRBJ1-5; D uncertain. The V and J ends lost 1 base and 11 bases respectively, with 16 bases between them. This CDR3 has 14 residues. Germline CDR1 and CDR2: SGHTS and YDEGEE. CDR3 bases: TGTGCCAGCAGCTTGAAAGGGAGGGATGGGGCCCAGCATTTT. This codes for CASSLKGRDGAQHF.

This clone was counted between two and nine times. The gene calls are TRBV7-9 and TRBJ1-1, with a possible D match to TRBD1 (5 bases). V was cut by 0 bases and J by 5 bases, with 10 bases left in between. CDR1 SEHNR and CDR2 FQNEAQ come from the germline V gene (reference sequence). The CDR3 sequence is 14 residues long. The CDR3 loop is CASSLAQGETEAFF. CDR3 nucleotides: TGTGCCAGCAGCTTAGCGCAAGGGGAAACTGAAGCTTTCTTT. Full variable domain (outside the CDR3, taken from reference TRBV7-9 and TRBJ1-1): DTGVSQNPRHKITKRGQNVTFRCDPISEHNRLYWYRQTLGQGPEFLTYFQNEAQLEKSRLLSDRFSAERPKGSFSTLEIQRTEQGDSAMYLCASSLAQGETEAFFGQGTRLTVV.

This chain connects TRBV6-5 to TRBJ1-2, with TRBD1 matching 7 bases. The CDR3 contains 14 residues. Germline CDR1 is MNHEY and CDR2 is SVGAGI. The V gene end was trimmed by 8 bases and the J gene end by 4 bases; junction bases not matched to a gene: 10. CDR3 sequence reads: CASARDSNFYGYTF. The CDR3 DNA is TGTGCCAGCGCCAGGGACAGCAATTTCTATGGCTACACCTTC.

This sequence joins TRBV19 and TRBJ2-3; 8 bases line up with TRBD2. The CDR3 has 15 residues. The V and J ends lost 6 bases and 2 bases, in that order; junction bases with no gene match: 7. Looked up from germline, CDR1 is LNHDA and CDR2 is SQIVND (reference sequence). The CDR3 is CASRARGGPTDTQYF. The DNA for the CDR3 is TGTGCCAGTAGGGCCCGGGGGGGGCCCACAGATACGCAGTATTTT.

The chain links TRBV5-1 to TRBJ2-1; 10 nucleotides agree with TRBD2. The germline V gene has CDR1 SGHRS and CDR2 YFSETQ. This CDR3 is built from 16 residues. V gave up 2 bases and J gave up 8 bases; unmatched junction bases: 10. The CDR3 reads CASSLASGGPRDEQFF. The CDR3 region has the DNA TGCGCCAGCAGCTTAGCTAGCGGGGGTCCCCGCGATGAGCAGTTCTTC. Using reference TRBV5-1 and TRBJ2-1 for the parts outside the CDR3, the full variable domain is KAGVTQTPRYLIKTRGQQVTLSCSPISGHRSVSWYQQTPGQGLQFLFEYFSETQRNKGNFPGRFSGRQFSNSRSEMNVSTLELGDSALYLCASSLASGGPRDEQFFGPGTRLTVL.

CDR3 in DNA: TGTGCCACGTCACTAGCGAGGGGTCGAGAGACCCAGTACTTC. Translated: CATSLARGRETQYF. The rearrangement joins TRBV10-3 to TRBJ2-5; TRBD2 matches 7 bases. CDR1 is ENHRY and CDR2 is SYGVKD in the germline V gene. The CDR3 is 14 residues long. V shed 10 bases, J shed 4 bases, and the junction held 12 bases outside the gene matches.

J is TRBJ2-7 and V is TRBV5-1; D not certain. Germline loops: CDR1 SGHRS, CDR2 YFSETQ. V was pared by 1 base and J by 0 bases, with 17 bases between. The CDR3 extends over 17 amino acids. The CDR3 nucleotides read TGCGCCAGCAGCTTGATAAGTCGGTCCACCTTCTCCTACGAGCAGTACTTC. Its translation: CASSLISRSTFSYEQYF.